This T cell receptor beta chain was observed in a study of blood T cell repertoires in COVID-19. Assay used: immunoSEQ multiplex PCR; TCRdb lists only in-frame clones, some missing. The sample gives more than 200,000 clones, roughly 90% of which show up once; over 1.5% is in the top ten. The count of this clone is one. The germline gives CDR1 MGHRA, CDR2 YSYEKL. The CDR3 is 15 amino acids. The ends lost 6 bases at V and 4 bases at J; junction bases unmatched: 8. Input material: peripheral blood. The chain couples TRBV4-1 to TRBJ1-5; 8 nucleotides match TRBD1. The source is a man aged 65-85 years with acute or convalescent COVID-19. CDR3 protein: CASSPDRGRNQPQHF. The CDR3 DNA follows: TGCGCCAGCAGTCCTGACAGGGGTAGGAATCAGCCCCAGCATTTT.